These 11 T cell receptor beta chains share one sample of origin, sequenced in a study of memory CD4+ T cells and cytomegalovirus serostatus. TCRdb's table, derived via immunoSEQ multiplex PCR, lists solely in-frame clones and lacks some. Among under 100,000 clones listed, approximately 80% were seen once. The sort gate was single viable CD3+CD4+CD8-CD45RO+ cells for memory CD4+ T cells. Material for sequencing was memory CD4+ T cells from blood. The receptor set was obtained from an adult in good health and CMV-seronegative.

The chain links TRBV11-1 to TRBJ1-1, with 7 bases identical to TRBD1. The V gene end was trimmed by 5 bases and the J gene end by 1 base; junction bases not matched to a gene: 4. Looked up from germline, CDR1 is SGHAT and CDR2 is FQDESV (reference sequence). This CDR3 has 14 amino acids. CDR3 DNA sequence: TGTGCCAGCAGCGCGGACAGGTCGAACACTGAAGCTTTCTTT. This encodes CASSADRSNTEAFF.

The J gene is TRBJ1-4, the V gene TRBV5-1; 11 bases line up with TRBD1. V shed 4 bases, J shed 3 bases, and the junction held 2 bases outside the gene matches. Germline V gene lookup returns CDR1 SGHRS and CDR2 YFSETQ. The CDR3 runs to 15 residues. DNA of the CDR3: TGCGCCAGCAGCCTGGGACAGGGGGCTAATGAAAAACTGTTTTTT. It is translated as CASSLGQGANEKLFF.

CDR3: CASSTNRVGAFF. CDR3 DNA: TGTGCCAGCAGCACAAACAGGGTCGGAGCTTTCTTT. The chain carries TRBV7-9 and TRBJ1-1; tentatively, D is TRBD1 (6 bases). This CDR3 is 12 amino acids long. V was cut by 5 bases and J by 10 bases, with 14 bases left in between. Germline CDR1 reads SEHNR; CDR2 reads FQNEAQ (reference sequence).

The chain has TRBV5-4 and TRBJ1-2, with D unresolved. The V gene's germline CDR1 is SGHNT and CDR2 YYREEE (reference sequence). V was shortened by 0 bases and J by 6 bases, with 15 bases between the two germline ends. This CDR3 region has 15 residues. CDR3 sequence: CASSLDPGSFDGYTF. CDR3 coding DNA: TGTGCCAGCAGCTTGGACCCAGGCTCTTTTGATGGCTACACCTTC.

The rearrangement links TRBV2 to TRBJ1-2, with D possibly being TRBD1 (6 bases). The CDR3 loop spans 15 amino acids. With 7 bases removed from V and 0 bases from J, the gap between germline ends came to 15 bases. Germline V gene data show CDR1 as SNHLY and CDR2 as FYNNEI. The CDR3 coding sequence is TGTGCCAGCACCCCAGAGGAGGGGGCTAACTATGGCTACACCTTC. Translated: CASTPEEGANYGYTF.

This chain joins TRBV7-9 and TRBJ1-2; D is ambiguous. Germline-derived CDR1 and CDR2 are SEHNR and FQNEAQ (reference sequence). This CDR3 comprises 17 residues. Trimming pared 2 bases from V and 1 base from J, leaving 17 bases between. CDR3 region: CASSLREGSTFNYGYTF. The CDR3 DNA is TGTGCCAGCAGCTTAAGGGAGGGCTCGACCTTTAACTATGGCTACACCTTC. The full variable domain, rest sourced from reference TRBV7-9 and TRBJ1-2, is DTGVSQNPRHKITKRGQNVTFRCDPISEHNRLYWYRQTLGQGPEFLTYFQNEAQLEKSRLLSDRFSAERPKGSFSTLEIQRTEQGDSAMYLCASSLREGSTFNYGYTFGSGTRLTVV.

The chain combines TRBV29-1 with TRBJ2-7; a weak D match, TRBD1 (7 bases). Germline V CDR1 and CDR2: SQVTM, ANQGSEA. The CDR3 loop spans 12 amino acids. The ends were cut back, 5 bases at V and 3 bases at J, with 11 bases in the middle. The CDR3 DNA is TGCAGCGTTCGCAGGGGGGACTACGAGCAGTACTTC. Its protein product is CSVRRGDYEQYF.

The rearrangement joins TRBV7-9 to TRBJ1-1; D is uncertain. The V end was cut by 5 bases, the J end by 1 base, with 8 bases between. This CDR3 has 13 amino acids. Germline V lookup: CDR1 SEHNR, CDR2 FQNEAQ (reference sequence). The CDR3 nucleotides are TGTGCCAGCAGCCTTAGTGGGAACACTGAAGCTTTCTTT. The encoded protein is CASSLSGNTEAFF.

V usage is TRBV5-1 and J usage is TRBJ1-2, with D possibly matching TRBD1 (6 bases). This CDR3 has 14 amino acids. Germline V lookup: CDR1 SGHRS, CDR2 YFSETQ. Trimming shortened V by 3 bases and J by 4 bases, and 13 bases separated the two germline ends. The CDR3 spells CASSSSAGAYGYTF. The CDR3 DNA reads TGCGCCAGCAGCTCGTCCGCAGGGGCCTATGGCTACACCTTC.

This clone has a handful of counts. J is TRBJ2-3 and V is TRBV19; D is possibly TRBD1 (6 bases). The germline V gene encodes CDR1 LNHDA and CDR2 SQIVND (reference sequence). The length of the CDR3 is 16 residues. V dropped 5 bases and J dropped 8 bases, with 23 bases sitting between them. CDR3 bases: TGTGCCAGTAGTCGCCCAGGGGAACCCGCCATCGGTACGCAGTATTTT. This encodes CASSRPGEPAIGTQYF.

This clone counts as medium-sized. V and J are TRBV19 and TRBJ2-7; no definite D call. The CDR3 spans 11 residues. CDR1 is LNHDA, CDR2 SQIVND, per germline (reference sequence). The germline V and J ends were trimmed by 4 bases and 4 bases, with 5 bases remaining between them. The chain's CDR3 is CASSSNYEQYF. The CDR3 DNA follows: TGTGCCAGTAGTAGTAATTACGAGCAGTACTTC.